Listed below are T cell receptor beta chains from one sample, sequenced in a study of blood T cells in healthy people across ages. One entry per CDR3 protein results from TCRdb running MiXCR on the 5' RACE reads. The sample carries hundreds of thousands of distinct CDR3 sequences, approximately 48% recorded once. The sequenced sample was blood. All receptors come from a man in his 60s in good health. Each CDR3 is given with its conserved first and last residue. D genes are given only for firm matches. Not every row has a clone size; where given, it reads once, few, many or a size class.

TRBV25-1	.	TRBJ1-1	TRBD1	CASTLMDRDTEAFF	TGTGCCAGCACCTTGATGGACAGGGACACTGAAGCTTTCTTT
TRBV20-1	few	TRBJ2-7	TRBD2	CSARSLTSGIPGSHNEQYF	TGCAGTGCTAGATCATTGACTAGCGGGATCCCCGGGTCACACAATGAGCAGTACTTC
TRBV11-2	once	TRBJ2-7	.	CANSLGTLSYEQYF	TGTGCCAACAGCTTAGGTACCCTGTCCTACGAGCAGTACTTC
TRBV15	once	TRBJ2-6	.	CATSRGGSGANVLTF	TGTGCCACCAGCAGGGGCGGCTCTGGGGCCAACGTCCTGACTTTC
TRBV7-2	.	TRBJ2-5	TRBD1	CASSRRTGEGETQYF	TGTGCCAGCAGTCGTAGGACAGGGGAAGGGGAGACCCAGTACTTC
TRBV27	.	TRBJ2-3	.	CASSLSTGLWLDTQYF	TGTGCCAGCAGTTTATCTACAGGGCTCTGGCTGGATACGCAGTATTTT
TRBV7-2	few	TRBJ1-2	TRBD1	CASSPEGASGYTF	TGTGCCAGCAGCCCCGAGGGGGCGTCTGGCTACACCTTC
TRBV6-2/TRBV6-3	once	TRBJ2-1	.	CASESQGSNELFF	TGTGCCAGCGAATCTCAGGGGTCCAATGAGCTGTTCTTC
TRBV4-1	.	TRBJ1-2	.	CAGSQPTMEVYGYTF	TGCGCCGGCAGCCAACCGACCATGGAGGTCTATGGCTACACCTTC
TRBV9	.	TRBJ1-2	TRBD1	CASSVDPQGAVTGYGYTF	TGTGCCAGCAGCGTAGACCCACAGGGGGCAGTTACAGGCTATGGCTACACCTTC
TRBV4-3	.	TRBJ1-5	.	CASSLSINQPQHF	TGCGCCAGCAGCCTTTCTATCAATCAGCCCCAGCATTTT
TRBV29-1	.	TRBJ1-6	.	CSVAFSPHSPLHF	TGCAGCGTTGCATTTAGTCCCCATTCACCCCTCCACTTT
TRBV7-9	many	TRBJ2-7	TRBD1	CASRRQGYEQYF	TGTGCCAGCAGGAGACAGGGCTACGAGCAGTACTTC